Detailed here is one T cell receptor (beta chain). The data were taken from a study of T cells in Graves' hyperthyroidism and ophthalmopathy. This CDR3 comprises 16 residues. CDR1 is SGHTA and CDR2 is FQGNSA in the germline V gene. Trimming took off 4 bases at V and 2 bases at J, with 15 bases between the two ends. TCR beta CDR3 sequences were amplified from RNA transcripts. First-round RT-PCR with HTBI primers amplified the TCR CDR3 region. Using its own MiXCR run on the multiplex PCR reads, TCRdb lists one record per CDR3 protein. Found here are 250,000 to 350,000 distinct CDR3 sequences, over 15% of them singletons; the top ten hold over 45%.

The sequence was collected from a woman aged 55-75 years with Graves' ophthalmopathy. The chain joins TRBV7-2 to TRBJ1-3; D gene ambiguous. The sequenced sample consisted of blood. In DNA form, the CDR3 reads TGTGCCAGCAGCTGGAAAACGGGATCCGCTGGAAACACCATATATTTT. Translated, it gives CASSWKTGSAGNTIYF.